This TCR beta chain comes out of a study of T cell responses to AZD1222 COVID-19 vaccine. General study points: The donor cohort was predominantly white British with a female majority, and clonal diversity may have been underestimated. Recipients of AZD1222 seropositive at baseline numbered only 5 or 6. Spike regions recognized by vaccine-associated CD4 TCRs spanned the protein, led by 160-218 and 743-854.

TCRdb's copy holds only in-frame clones and misses some; the assay was immunoSEQ multiplex PCR. The sample holds approximately 180,000 clones; about 93% are singletons and the top ten take roughly 1%. The CDR3 has 16 residues. Trimming removed 2 bases from V and 0 bases from J; junction bases left unmatched: 5. Germline lookup yields CDR1 ENHRY and CDR2 SYGVKD. Points on this clone: Its antigen is not known.

This TCR was recovered from an adult who received the MenACWY meningococcal vaccine as a control. Sample: peripheral blood, taken 28 days after the second dose of the MenACWY control vaccine. This rearrangement joins TRBV10-3 to TRBJ1-1; 8 nucleotides match TRBD1. The CDR3 DNA follows: TGTGCCATCAGTGAGAGCCCACAGGGGGTGAACACTGAAGCTTTCTTT. Translating it yields CAISESPQGVNTEAFF.